Below, 25 T cell receptor beta chains from the same sample are listed, as sequenced in a study of T cell responses to AZD1222 COVID-19 vaccine (dated by TCRdb to 2020 to 2022). Library generation was performed with the immunoSEQ multiplex PCR assay. Entries here come from immuneACCESS through TCRdb and include only in-frame sequences with V and J called. Some clones fail to appear in such tables; in the studies checked, an unresolved V gene covers under half of the shortfall, and the cause of the remainder is unknown. This sample gives 150,000 to 180,000 clones in total; 88% of them show up just once. The top ten hold less than 3.5% of the sample. Interpreted using the paper, the time point label stands for: baseline before first vaccination. Source: peripheral blood, taken on day 0 of AZD1222 vaccination. The receptors originated from an adult in good health.

The chain joins TRBV7-2 to TRBJ2-5; 7 bases align to TRBD1. Germline V gene sequence: CDR1 SGHTA, CDR2 FQGNSA. The V gene end was trimmed by 2 bases and the J gene end by 1 base; junction bases not matched to a gene: 13. The CDR3 runs 18 residues. CDR3 sequence: CASSLWFEGAGAQETQYF. As DNA, the CDR3 is TGTGCCAGCAGCTTATGGTTTGAGGGGGCCGGGGCCCAAGAGACCCAGTACTTC. Full variable domain (rest looked up from reference TRBV7-2 and TRBJ2-5): GAGVSQSPSNKVTEKGKDVELRCDPISGHTALYWYRQSLGQGLEFLIYFQGNSAPDKSGLPSDRFSAERTGGSVSTLTIQRTQQEDSAVYLCASSLWFEGAGAQETQYFGPGTRLLVL.

The chain is built from TRBV3-1 (or the pseudogene TRBV3-2) and TRBJ1-3; tentative D call: TRBD1 (5 bases). This CDR3 is built from 17 residues. V shed 2 bases and J shed 0 bases, with 14 bases lying between them. CDR1 and CDR2 from the germline V gene are LGHDT and YNNKEL (reference sequence). CDR3 in DNA: TGTGCCAGCAGCCAACGTCAACCGGGGGGCTCTGGAAACACCATATATTTT. Protein product: CASSQRQPGGSGNTIYF.

V usage is TRBV5-8 and J usage is TRBJ1-4; 10 nucleotides line up with TRBD1. V shed 4 bases and J 8 bases; nucleotides not matched to a gene: 8. The CDR3 spans 15 residues. CDR1 is SGHTS, CDR2 YDEGEE, per germline. The CDR3 region is CASSLTGGENEKLFF. The CDR3 coding sequence is TGTGCCAGCAGCCTGACAGGGGGCGAGAACGAAAAACTGTTTTTT.

The chain uses TRBV29-1 and TRBJ1-1, with unresolved D. The germline V and J ends were trimmed by 2 bases and 0 bases, with 7 bases remaining between them. Germline CDR1 is SQVTM and CDR2 is ANQGSEA. The CDR3 runs 13 residues. The CDR3 here is CSVEQNMNTEAFF. CDR3 DNA sequence: TGCAGCGTTGAACAGAACATGAACACTGAAGCTTTCTTT.

This clone has just a few counts. The chain recombines TRBV7-8 with TRBJ1-1; D perhaps matches TRBD1 (6 bases). Germline V gene data show CDR1 as SGHVS and CDR2 as FQNEAQ. CDR3 size: 13 residues. Trimming left V 7 bases short and J 5 bases short, with 14 bases between. CDR3 bases: TGTGCCAGCACCGCGAGTAGGGGGACTGAAGCTTTCTTT. It is translated as CASTASRGTEAFF.

This clone was seen more than once but under ten times. Written as DNA, the CDR3 is TGTGCCAGCAGCTTAGGGGGGTTGGGCGAAAAACTGTTTTTT. Translated: CASSLGGLGEKLFF. The gene calls are TRBV7-2 and TRBJ1-4; a weak D match, TRBD1 (5 bases). Germline assignment: CDR1 SGHTA and CDR2 FQGNSA. The CDR3 contains 14 residues. Trimming removed 1 base at V and 8 bases at J, with 11 bases between.

This rearrangement joins TRBV10-3 to TRBJ2-2; 14 nucleotides align to TRBD2. The CDR3 is made up of 19 amino acids. Trimming cost V 6 bases and J 1 base; bases outside gene matches: 10. Per the germline V gene, CDR1 is ENHRY and CDR2 is SYGVKD. The CDR3: CAIRGTSGGPKGNTGELFF. DNA for the CDR3: TGTGCCATCAGGGGGACTAGCGGGGGACCTAAAGGGAACACCGGGGAGCTGTTTTTT.

The rearrangement links TRBV20-1 to TRBJ2-5, with unresolved D. CDR3 length equals 11 residues. CDR1 DFQATT and CDR2 SNEGSKA come from the germline V gene (reference sequence). V was clipped by 4 bases and J by 5 bases, with 8 bases between them. CDR3 loop: CSAMVGETQYF. The CDR3, as DNA: TGCAGTGCTATGGTGGGGGAGACCCAGTACTTC.

The chain recombines TRBV25-1 with TRBJ2-7; no reliable D call. V lost 10 bases and J lost 3, with 10 bases in between. The CDR3 extends over 11 amino acids. Looked up from germline, CDR1 is MGHDK and CDR2 is SYGVNS. Written as DNA, the CDR3 is TGTGCCACCCGAAGAGGCTACGAGCAGTACTTC. Residues: CATRRGYEQYF.

This clone was observed once. This chain connects TRBV5-1 to TRBJ1-5, with 7 bases matching TRBD1. Trimming took 0 bases from V and 4 from J; bases not matched to a gene: 4. There are 15 residues in the CDR3. Germline V lookup: CDR1 SGHRS, CDR2 YFSETQ. The chain's CDR3 is CASSLAGTANQPQHF. CDR3 sequence (DNA): TGCGCCAGCAGCTTGGCCGGGACAGCTAATCAGCCCCAGCATTTT.

The chain has TRBV7-9 and TRBJ1-2; unclear D gene. This CDR3 spans 12 amino acids. Trimming took off 3 bases at V and 4 bases at J, with 6 bases between the two ends. The V gene's germline CDR1 is SEHNR and CDR2 FQNEAQ (reference sequence). CDR3 protein: CASSFDTYGYTF. The CDR3 DNA is TGTGCCAGCAGCTTCGACACCTATGGCTACACCTTC.

The V and J genes are TRBV4-1 and TRBJ2-1; no firm D call. V was pared by 1 base and J by 9 bases, with 16 bases between. The germline CDR1 and CDR2 sequences are MGHRA and YSYEKL. The CDR3 sequence is 15 residues long. The CDR3 loop is CASSQVPLLGREQFF. The CDR3 DNA is TGCGCCAGCAGCCAAGTCCCACTTTTGGGCCGTGAGCAGTTCTTC.

In this sample, this clone turned up once. CDR3 nucleotides: TGTGCCAGCACCAACGCACCGGGACTAGTCTCCTACGAGCAGTACTTC. Translation gives CASTNAPGLVSYEQYF. The chain employs TRBV5-6 and TRBJ2-7, with TRBD2 identical over 8 bases. J lost 0 bases, V lost 6 bases, and 11 bases had no gene match. The CDR3 runs to 16 residues. CDR1 and CDR2 (germline): SGHDT, YYEEEE.

The chain joins TRBV4-1 to TRBJ2-3; TRBD2 matches at 10 bases. The CDR3 spans 17 residues. Germline CDR1 MGHRA, CDR2 YSYEKL. J gave up 8 bases and V 0 bases, and 11 bases lay outside the gene matches. This CDR3 reads CASSQDPAGGPIGTQYF. Written as DNA, the CDR3 is TGCGCCAGCAGCCAAGATCCAGCGGGGGGGCCAATCGGTACGCAGTATTTT.

The genes are TRBV11-2 and TRBJ1-4, with a possible D match to TRBD1 (6 bases). Trimming pared 5 bases from V and 11 bases from J, leaving 12 bases between. Germline CDR1 SGHAT, CDR2 FQNNGV. The length of the CDR3 is 12 residues. CDR3 nucleotide sequence: TGTGCCAGCAGCAGGGGGGGAGGTAAACTGTTTTTT. Translating gives CASSRGGGKLFF.

The V call is TRBV12-3 or TRBV12-4, the J call TRBJ1-5; the D is unclear. Between the trimmed V and J ends, which lost 3 bases and 3 bases, there was a span of 6 bases. This CDR3 spans 13 amino acids. The CDR3 loop is CASSLLDNQPQHF. The CDR3 bases are TGTGCCAGCAGTTTGTTGGACAATCAGCCCCAGCATTTT.

The gene calls are TRBV2 and TRBJ2-5, with D unclear. V was cut by 9 bases and J by 1 base, with 12 bases left in between. Germline assignment: CDR1 SNHLY and CDR2 FYNNEI. The CDR3 is made up of 13 amino acids. This chain's CDR3 is CASWVGSQETQYF. CDR3 DNA sequence: TGTGCCAGTTGGGTTGGGTCCCAAGAGACCCAGTACTTC. Combining the CDR3 with reference TRBV2 and TRBJ2-5 gives the whole variable domain EPEVTQTPSHQVTQMGQEVILRCVPISNHLYFYWYRQILGQKVEFLVSFYNNEISEKSEIFDDQFSVERPDGSNFTLKIRSTKLEDSAMYFCASWVGSQETQYFGPGTRLLVL.

Only one count was recorded for this clone. The chain uses TRBV19 and TRBJ2-5; the match to TRBD1 covers 9 bases. Germline V gene lookup returns CDR1 LNHDA and CDR2 SQIVND (reference sequence). The CDR3 contains 12 residues. The V gene end was trimmed by 7 bases and the J gene end by 5 bases; junction bases not matched to a gene: 2. CDR3 protein: CASTGTGETQYF. The CDR3 nucleotides read TGTGCCAGTACCGGGACAGGGGAGACCCAGTACTTC.

The chain uses TRBV12-3 or TRBV12-4 and TRBJ2-5; D gene unclear. The CDR3 is made up of 13 amino acids. V lost 2 bases to trimming and J lost 7 bases, with 11 bases between them. The CDR3 DNA reads TGTGCCAGCAGTTTATCTACCCCGGGGACCCAGTACTTC. Its protein product is CASSLSTPGTQYF.

The gene calls are TRBV6-5 and TRBJ1-5, with 7 bases identical to TRBD1. Trimming took 2 bases from V and 1 from J; bases not matched to a gene: 5. The germline gives CDR1 MNHEY, CDR2 SVGAGI. The CDR3 runs to 16 residues. The CDR3 is CASSYLPRGSNQPQHF. The CDR3 bases are TGTGCCAGCAGTTACCTGCCCAGGGGGAGCAATCAGCCCCAGCATTTT.

The rearrangement uses TRBV25-1 and TRBJ2-2, with D tentatively TRBD1 (5 bases). This CDR3 spans 14 amino acids. Germline V gene data show CDR1 as MGHDK and CDR2 as SYGVNS. V was trimmed by 3 bases and J by 5 bases, leaving 10 bases between them. CDR3 loop: CASSDQGWTGELFF. Written as DNA, the CDR3 is TGTGCCAGCAGTGATCAGGGCTGGACCGGGGAGCTGTTTTTT.

This sequence joins TRBV18 and TRBJ1-2; D not resolved. This CDR3 region has 14 residues. V dropped 0 bases and J dropped 6 bases, with 11 bases sitting between them. CDR1 is KGHSH, CDR2 LQKENI, per germline. CDR3 residues: CASSPPIRPDGYTF. CDR3 bases: TGTGCCAGCTCACCACCGATCAGGCCCGATGGCTACACCTTC. The entire variable domain, with the rest obtained from reference TRBV18 and TRBJ1-2, is as follows: NAGVMQNPRHLVRRRGQEARLRCSPMKGHSHVYWYRQLPEEGLKFMVYLQKENIIDESGMPKERFSAEFPKEGPSILRIQQVVRGDSAAYFCASSPPIRPDGYTFGSGTRLTVV.

The chain couples TRBV9 to TRBJ2-7; D call uncertain. Germline V lookup: CDR1 SGDLS, CDR2 YYNGEE. The germline V and J ends were trimmed by 0 bases and 3 bases, with 13 bases remaining between them. The length of the CDR3 is 15 residues. The CDR3 is CASSVGAQIFYEQYF. CDR3 nucleotide sequence: TGTGCCAGCAGCGTAGGAGCACAGATATTCTACGAGCAGTACTTC.

The chain recombines TRBV5-1 with TRBJ2-7; maybe TRBD1 (6 bases). The CDR3 covers 14 residues. The ends were cut back, 0 bases at V and 4 bases at J, with 11 bases in the middle. CDR1 is SGHRS and CDR2 is YFSETQ in the germline V gene. CDR3 coding DNA: TGCGCCAGCAGCTTGGGACAGGCGACGTACGAGCAGTACTTC. It is translated as CASSLGQATYEQYF.

The chain uses TRBV19 and TRBJ1-5; D may be TRBD1 (5 bases). V lost 4 bases and J lost 5, with 24 bases in between. From germline, CDR1 is LNHDA and CDR2 SQIVND (reference sequence). The CDR3 extends over 18 amino acids. The CDR3 DNA follows: TGTGCCAGTAGTACCCCCGGCACGTACGGGACTCCCGATCAGCCCCAGCATTTT. Its translation: CASSTPGTYGTPDQPQHF.